Presented here are 16 T cell receptor beta chains from one specimen sequenced in a study of technical replicates of blood from a few donors. Profiled with immunoSEQ multiplex PCR; TCRdb holds only in-frame clones, not every one. The data contain around 100,000 clones, roughly 95% of them singletons. Sequenced: T cells isolated from PBMCs. The receptors derive from a human donor in good health.

Of note for this clone: Compared with germline, one end of the junction differs, possibly owing to a read error. This chain uses TRBV2 with TRBJ2-1; TRBD2 is a possible D gene (5 bases). The CDR3 contains 15 residues. Germline values: CDR1 SNHLY, CDR2 FYNNEI. The CDR3 DNA follows: TGTGCCAGCAGTTTCTTGGGGAGCTCCTACAATGGGCAGTTCTTC. This translates into CASSFLGSSYNGQFF.

V usage is TRBV19 and J usage is TRBJ1-1, with D unresolved. V lost 3 bases, J lost 2 bases, and 7 bases lay in between. This CDR3 spans 13 amino acids. CDR1 is LNHDA and CDR2 is SQIVND in the germline V gene (reference sequence). As DNA, the CDR3 is TGTGCCAGTAGTATGAACCTAAACACTGAAGCTTTCTTT. Translating it yields CASSMNLNTEAFF.

The chain links TRBV11-2 to TRBJ2-2; the D gene is possibly TRBD1 (7 bases). CDR3 size: 14 residues. Trimming shortened V by 7 bases and J by 7 bases, and 16 bases separated the two germline ends. CDR1 is SGHAT, CDR2 FQNNGV, per germline. CDR3 nucleotides: TGTGCCAGCAAAATTCAGGGGGGAAGCGGGGAGCTGTTTTTT. As protein: CASKIQGGSGELFF. Looking up the rest from reference TRBV11-2 and TRBJ2-2 gives the full variable domain: EAGVAQSPRYKIIEKRQSVAFWCNPISGHATLYWYQQILGQGPKLLIQFQNNGVVDDSQLPKDRFSAERLKGVDSTLKIQPAKLEDSAVYLCASKIQGGSGELFFGEGSRLTVL.

This sequence joins TRBV11-2 and TRBJ1-1, with 8 bases lining up with TRBD1. V was pared by 8 bases and J by 2 bases, with 7 bases of the junction left unmatched. This CDR3 comprises 14 residues. Germline lookup yields CDR1 SGHAT and CDR2 FQNNGV. The DNA of the CDR3 is TGTGCCAGCTCAAGGACAGGGATAAACACTGAAGCTTTCTTT. Protein sequence: CASSRTGINTEAFF.

The CDR3 nucleotides are TGTGCCAGCAGTTACTCACCCGGGAGTACCGGGGAGCTGTTTTTT. It encodes CASSYSPGSTGELFF. The V and J genes are TRBV6-5 and TRBJ2-2; D is possibly TRBD2 (6 bases). The length of the CDR3 is 15 residues. V was cut by 0 bases and J by 5 bases, with 10 bases left in between. Germline V gene lookup returns CDR1 MNHEY and CDR2 SVGAGI.

The rearrangement joins TRBV7-8 to TRBJ1-1, with unresolved D. The CDR3 sequence is 16 residues long. CDR1 SGHVS and CDR2 FQNEAQ come from the germline V gene. The V end lost 0 bases, the J end lost 5 bases, and 16 bases lay between the germline ends. CDR3 in amino acids: CASSLAPGLSLTEAFF. CDR3 bases: TGTGCCAGCAGCTTAGCGCCCGGACTCTCATTGACTGAAGCTTTCTTT. The full variable domain, completed using reference TRBV7-8 and TRBJ1-1, is GAGVSQSPRYKVAKRGQDVALRCDPISGHVSLFWYQQALGQGPEFLTYFQNEAQLDKSGLPSDRFFAERPEGSVSTLKIQRTQQEDSAVYLCASSLAPGLSLTEAFFGQGTRLTVV.

This chain connects TRBV11-2 to TRBJ2-5; no reliable D call. This CDR3 has 15 residues. Deletions cut 3 bases from V and 5 bases from J, with 16 bases between. Germline V gene sequence: CDR1 SGHAT, CDR2 FQNNGV. CDR3 in DNA: TGTGCCAGCAGCTTCGTAGTGTGGGCCGATGAGACCCAGTACTTC. Its protein product is CASSFVVWADETQYF.

The chain carries TRBV27 and TRBJ1-5; D possibly corresponds to TRBD1 (5 bases). V was shortened by 2 bases and J by 2 bases, with 7 bases between the two germline ends. Germline V gene data show CDR1 as MNHEY and CDR2 as SMNVEV (reference sequence). CDR3 length equals 14 residues. The CDR3 loop is CASSLARGNQPQHF. The CDR3 region has the DNA TGTGCCAGCAGTTTAGCCAGGGGCAATCAGCCCCAGCATTTT.

J is TRBJ1-2 and V is TRBV6-1; weak D call: TRBD1 (6 bases). The CDR3 has 15 amino acids. Trimming stripped 2 bases from V and 4 bases from J, with 14 bases between. The germline CDR1 and CDR2 sequences are MNHNS and SASEGT. The CDR3 loop is CASSELNRASYGYTF. The CDR3 nucleotides read TGTGCCAGCAGTGAACTTAACAGGGCTAGCTATGGCTACACCTTC.

The chain has TRBV5-1 and TRBJ1-2; 9 bases align to TRBD1. The CDR3 length is 17 residues. V trimming: 5 bases; J trimming: 0 bases; junction bases outside the gene matches: 11. The germline gives CDR1 SGHRS, CDR2 YFSETQ. For the CDR3, the DNA is TGCGCCAGCAGTCACTGGACAGGGGAAAGGGCTAACTATGGCTACACCTTC. Its protein product is CASSHWTGERANYGYTF. Supplemented by reference TRBV5-1 and TRBJ1-2, the full variable domain reads KAGVTQTPRYLIKTRGQQVTLSCSPISGHRSVSWYQQTPGQGLQFLFEYFSETQRNKGNFPGRFSGRQFSNSRSEMNVSTLELGDSALYLCASSHWTGERANYGYTFGSGTRLTVV.

As DNA, the CDR3 is TGCGCCAGCAGTGATACAGGGAGCTCCTACGAGCAGTACTTC. Its translation: CASSDTGSSYEQYF. The genes are TRBV10-1 and TRBJ2-7, with D maybe TRBD1 (6 bases). This CDR3 has 14 residues. The germline V gene encodes CDR1 WNHNN and CDR2 SYGVQD (reference sequence). V lost 3 bases to trimming and J lost 0 bases, with 9 bases between them.

This chain joins TRBV14 and TRBJ2-2, with TRBD1 matching over 8 bases. J gave up 7 bases and V 4 bases, and 8 bases lay outside the gene matches. Germline V CDR1 and CDR2: SGHDN, FVKESK. The CDR3 consists of 15 residues. Here the CDR3 reads CASSLDRGPVGELFF. The CDR3 DNA sequence: TGTGCCAGCAGCCTAGACAGGGGACCTGTCGGGGAGCTGTTTTTT.

The chain combines TRBV28 with TRBJ1-4; D might be TRBD1 (5 bases). V was clipped by 2 bases and J by 5 bases, with 9 bases between them. Germline CDR1 reads MDHEN; CDR2 reads SYDVKM. The CDR3 has 14 amino acids. The CDR3 protein is CASSLRGPNEKLFF. Written as DNA, the CDR3 is TGTGCCAGCAGTTTAAGGGGTCCCAATGAAAAACTGTTTTTT. The entire variable domain, with the rest obtained from reference TRBV28 and TRBJ1-4, is as follows: DVKVTQSSRYLVKRTGEKVFLECVQDMDHENMFWYRQDPGLGLRLIYFSYDVKMKEKGDIPEGYSVSREKKERFSLILESASTNQTSMYLCASSLRGPNEKLFFGSGTQLSVL.

J is TRBJ2-1 and V is TRBV28; 14 positions agree with TRBD2. Germline V lookup: CDR1 MDHEN, CDR2 SYDVKM. V gave up 3 bases and J gave up 7 bases; unmatched junction bases: 14. This CDR3 is built from 19 residues. CDR3: CASSFPLSRGTSGSNEQFF. The CDR3 DNA follows: TGTGCCAGCAGTTTTCCCCTATCACGGGGGACTAGCGGGAGTAATGAGCAGTTCTTC. Filled out from reference TRBV28 and TRBJ2-1, the complete variable domain reads DVKVTQSSRYLVKRTGEKVFLECVQDMDHENMFWYRQDPGLGLRLIYFSYDVKMKEKGDIPEGYSVSREKKERFSLILESASTNQTSMYLCASSFPLSRGTSGSNEQFFGPGTRLTVL.

V usage is TRBV25-1 and J usage is TRBJ2-7, with D possibly matching TRBD1 (6 bases). Germline CDR1 is MGHDK and CDR2 is SYGVNS. V shed 8 bases and J shed 3 bases, with 14 bases lying between them. CDR3 length equals 13 residues. Here the CDR3 reads CASALSRGYEQYF. CDR3 nucleotides: TGTGCCAGCGCCCTGAGCAGGGGCTACGAGCAGTACTTC.

This chain connects TRBV7-6 to TRBJ2-5, with a possible D match to TRBD1 (6 bases). CDR3 length equals 15 residues. The germline V gene has CDR1 SGHVS and CDR2 FNYEAQ. V dropped 2 bases and J dropped 5 bases, with 15 bases sitting between them. CDR3 loop: CASSLRETGFETQYF. The CDR3 DNA sequence: TGTGCCAGCAGCTTAAGGGAAACAGGGTTCGAGACCCAGTACTTC.